The T cell receptor (beta chain) described here comes from a study of blood T cell repertoires in COVID-19. V lost 2 bases and J 4 bases, leaving 4 bases between the germline ends. Germline CDR1 and CDR2: SGHRS and YFSETQ. CDR3 size: 12 residues. Method: immunoSEQ multiplex PCR; TCRdb's copy keeps in-frame clones and lacks some. This sample has 65,000 or so clones; approximately 88% occur once, and the top ten carry more than 8.5%. The sequence was collected from a man younger than 40 with COVID-19, enrolled during active disease. Material for sequencing was peripheral blood. This chain joins TRBV5-1 and TRBJ2-1, with no clear D. CDR3 region: CASSLQYNEQFF. CDR3 coding DNA: TGCGCCAGCAGCTTACAGTACAATGAGCAGTTCTTC.